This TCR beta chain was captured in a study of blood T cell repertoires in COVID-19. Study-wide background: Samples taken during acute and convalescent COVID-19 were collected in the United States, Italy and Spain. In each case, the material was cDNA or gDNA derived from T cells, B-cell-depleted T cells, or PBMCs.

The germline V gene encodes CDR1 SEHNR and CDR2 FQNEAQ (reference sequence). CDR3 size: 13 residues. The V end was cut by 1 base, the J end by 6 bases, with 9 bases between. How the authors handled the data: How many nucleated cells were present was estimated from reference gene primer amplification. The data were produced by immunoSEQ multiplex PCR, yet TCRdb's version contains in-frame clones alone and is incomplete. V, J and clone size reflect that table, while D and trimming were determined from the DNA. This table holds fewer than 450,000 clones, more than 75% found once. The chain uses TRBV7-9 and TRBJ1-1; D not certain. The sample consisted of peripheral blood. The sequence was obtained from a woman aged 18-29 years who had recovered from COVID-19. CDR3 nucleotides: TGTGCCAGCAGCTTAGAACAGTCTGCTGAAGCTTTCTTT. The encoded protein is CASSLEQSAEAFF.